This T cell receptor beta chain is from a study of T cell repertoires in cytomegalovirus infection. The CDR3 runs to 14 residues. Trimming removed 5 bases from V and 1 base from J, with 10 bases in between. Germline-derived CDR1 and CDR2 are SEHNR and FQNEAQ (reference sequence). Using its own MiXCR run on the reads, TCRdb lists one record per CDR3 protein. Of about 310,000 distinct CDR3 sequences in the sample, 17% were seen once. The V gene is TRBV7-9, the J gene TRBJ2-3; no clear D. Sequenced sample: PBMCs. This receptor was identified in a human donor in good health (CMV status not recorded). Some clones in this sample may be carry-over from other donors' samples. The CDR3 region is CASSLLTRTDTQYF. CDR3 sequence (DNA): TGTGCCAGCAGCCTACTCACCCGCACAGATACGCAGTATTTT.